This TCR beta chain was sequenced during a study of blood T cell repertoires in COVID-19 (dated by TCRdb to the early 2020s). The study in broad terms: Samples from collaborators originated in the United States, Italy and Spain and spanned both the acute and convalescent phases of COVID-19. The samples were drawn from the first 160 participants of the ongoing ImmuneRACE study and from over a thousand subjects provided by 6 global collaborators. HLA class I and class II types, where available, came from metadata supplied by the sample provider rather than from assay-based typing. The repertoires were released in a freely available public database intended as a resource for research on the immune response to SARS-CoV-2. The sample metadata nearly always contained a de-identified subject ID, COVID-19 status, age in years and sex. The dataset comprised deeply sampled blood TCRbeta repertoires from subjects exposed to, actively infected with, or recovered from COVID-19. The prospective study material was composed of cDNA or gDNA derived from T cells, B-cell-depleted T cells, or PBMCs.

Whole blood was collected in K2EDTA tubes by collaborating institutions according to the institutions' own protocols. For TCRbeta analysis, collaborators shipped samples as frozen whole blood, isolated PBMCs, or DNA extracted from either of those sample types. Results the study describes overall, beyond this receptor: The quantity of clinical and demographic metadata differed by source and by participant and was supplied without curation.

Reading the germline V gene gives CDR1 SGHAT and CDR2 FQNNGV. A distance of 11 bases separates the germline ends of V and J, which lose 5 bases and 2 bases respectively. The CDR3 runs 14 amino acids, cysteine and phenylalanine included. Kept here is only the CDR3 DNA, which spans 42 bases and is read in frame from base 1. This clone occurred once. Its antigen remains unidentified. Within one base of it there is no much larger clone, and no base qualities were kept. TCRbeta CDR3 regions were amplified from genomic DNA using the immunoSEQ Assay, a bias-controlled multiplex PCR. On the study's bioinformatics: Within the assay, amplification of reference gene primers was used to estimate how many nucleated cells each sample contained. To quantify the absolute abundance of each unique TCRbeta CDR3 rearrangement, sequence reads were collapsed and filtered. For each sample, productive Simpson clonality was calculated as the square root of Simpson's diversity index across productive rearrangements. Entries here come from immuneACCESS through TCRdb and include only in-frame sequences with V and J called. Some clones fail to appear in such tables; in the studies checked, an unresolved V gene covers under half of the shortfall, and the cause of the remainder is unknown. V, J and clone size are those of that table, while D and trimming were read from the DNA. In all, the sample holds more than 120,000 clones, and over 80% of those were seen once. Around 0.91% of the sample goes to the ten largest clones.

The chain is made from TRBV11-2 and TRBJ2-3, and possibly TRBD2, on 6 matching bases. The sequence was obtained from a woman aged 50 to 60 with acute or convalescent COVID-19. The sample was peripheral blood. In nucleotide form, the sequence is TGTGCCAGCAGCCCCCTAGCGAACACAGATACGCAGTATTTT. Its translation reads: CASSPLANTDTQYF.